This T cell receptor (beta chain) was sequenced in a study of memory CD4+ T cells and cytomegalovirus serostatus. Study-level points and caveats: About 40% of the 164 known CMV-associated TCRbeta sequences appeared in CD4+ memory.

V lost 2 bases and J 3 bases, leaving 11 bases between the germline ends. The CDR3 extends over 15 amino acids. Germline CDR1 and CDR2: LGHNA and YSLEER. The sort gate was single viable CD3+CD4+CD8-CD45RO+ cells for memory CD4+ T cells. A note on this clone: No antigen is known for it.

Methods used by the authors: Out-of-frame sequences were removed, leaving about 2,300,000 distinct TCRbeta sequences. The protocol was immunoSEQ multiplex PCR, while the TCRdb copy is restricted to in-frame clones and leaves out a portion. V, J and clone size were drawn from that table, and D and trimming were deduced from the DNA. Of about 75,000 clones in the sample, under 80% were seen once. The receptor was derived from an adult in good health and CMV-seropositive. Sample: memory CD4+ T cells from blood. This chain uses TRBV4-3 with TRBJ2-1; D is unclear. DNA for the CDR3: TGCGCCAGCAGCCAATCTTCGGCCAACTACAATGAGCAGTTCTTC. Translated, it gives CASSQSSANYNEQFF.